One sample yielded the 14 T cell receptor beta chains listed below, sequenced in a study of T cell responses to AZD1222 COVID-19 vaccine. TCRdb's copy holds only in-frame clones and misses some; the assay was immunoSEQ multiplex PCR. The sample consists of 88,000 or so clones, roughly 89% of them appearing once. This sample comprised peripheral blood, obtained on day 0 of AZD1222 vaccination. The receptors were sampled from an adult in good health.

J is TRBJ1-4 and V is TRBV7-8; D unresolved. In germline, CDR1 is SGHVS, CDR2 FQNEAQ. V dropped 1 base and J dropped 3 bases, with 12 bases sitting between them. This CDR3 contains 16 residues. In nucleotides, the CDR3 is TGTGCCAGCAGCTTAGGTCTACTCTTGGCTAATGAAAAACTGTTTTTT. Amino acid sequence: CASSLGLLLANEKLFF.

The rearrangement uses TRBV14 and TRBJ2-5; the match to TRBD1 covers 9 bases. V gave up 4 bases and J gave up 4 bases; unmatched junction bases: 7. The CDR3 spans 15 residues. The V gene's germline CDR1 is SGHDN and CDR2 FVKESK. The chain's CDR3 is CASSPLGQGGETQYF. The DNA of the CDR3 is TGTGCCAGCAGCCCTCTGGGACAGGGTGGAGAGACCCAGTACTTC.

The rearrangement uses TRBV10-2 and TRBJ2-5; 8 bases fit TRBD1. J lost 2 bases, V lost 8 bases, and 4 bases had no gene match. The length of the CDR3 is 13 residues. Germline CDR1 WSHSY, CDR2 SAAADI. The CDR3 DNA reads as TGCGCCAGCTCCCGGACAGGGCAAGAGACCCAGTACTTC. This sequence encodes CASSRTGQETQYF.

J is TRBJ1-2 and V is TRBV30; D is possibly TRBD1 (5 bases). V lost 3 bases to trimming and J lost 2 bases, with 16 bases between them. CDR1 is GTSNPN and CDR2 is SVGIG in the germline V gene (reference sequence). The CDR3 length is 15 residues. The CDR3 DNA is TGTGCCTGGAGAGCAGGGCTGGGGGGGAACTATGGCTACACCTTC. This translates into CAWRAGLGGNYGYTF. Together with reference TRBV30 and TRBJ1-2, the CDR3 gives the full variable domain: SQTIHQWPATLVQPVGSPLSLECTVEGTSNPNLYWYRQAAGRGLQLLFYSVGIGQISSEVPQNLSASRPQDRQFILSSKKLLLSDSGFYLCAWRAGLGGNYGYTFGSGTRLTVV.

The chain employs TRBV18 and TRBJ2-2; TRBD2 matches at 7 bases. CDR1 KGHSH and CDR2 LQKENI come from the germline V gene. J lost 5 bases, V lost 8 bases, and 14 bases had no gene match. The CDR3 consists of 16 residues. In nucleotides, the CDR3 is TGTGCCAGCATGCCCAAGGACTCGGGGGGAACCGGGGAGCTGTTTTTT. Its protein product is CASMPKDSGGTGELFF.

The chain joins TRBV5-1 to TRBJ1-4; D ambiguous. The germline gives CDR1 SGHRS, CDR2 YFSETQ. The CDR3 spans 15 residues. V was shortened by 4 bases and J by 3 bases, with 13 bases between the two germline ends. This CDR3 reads CASSRSDRANEKLFF. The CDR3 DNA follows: TGCGCCAGCAGCCGCTCAGATCGGGCTAATGAAAAACTGTTTTTT.

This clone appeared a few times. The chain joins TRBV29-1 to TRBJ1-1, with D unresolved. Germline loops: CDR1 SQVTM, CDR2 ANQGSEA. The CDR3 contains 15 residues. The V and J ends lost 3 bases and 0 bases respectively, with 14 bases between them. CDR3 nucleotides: TGCAGCGTTGATAAGGGATGGGGTATGAACACTGAAGCTTTCTTT. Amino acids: CSVDKGWGMNTEAFF. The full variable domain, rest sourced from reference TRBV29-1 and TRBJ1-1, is SAVISQKPSRDICQRGTSLTIQCQVDSQVTMMFWYRQQPGQSLTLIATANQGSEATYESGFVIDKFPISRPNLTFSTLTVSNMSPEDSSIYLCSVDKGWGMNTEAFFGQGTRLTVV.

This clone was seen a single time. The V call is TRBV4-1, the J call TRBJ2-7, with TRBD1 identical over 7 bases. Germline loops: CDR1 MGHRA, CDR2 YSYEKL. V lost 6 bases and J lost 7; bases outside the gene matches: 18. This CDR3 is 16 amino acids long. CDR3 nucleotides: TGCGCCAGCAGTTGGAAAAGGTCAAAGACCAGGGGGGAGCAGTACTTC. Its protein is CASSWKRSKTRGEQYF.

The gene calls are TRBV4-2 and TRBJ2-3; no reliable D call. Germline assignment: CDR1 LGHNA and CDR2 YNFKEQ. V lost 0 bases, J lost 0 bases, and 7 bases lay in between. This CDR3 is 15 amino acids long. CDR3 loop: CASSQDYSSTDTQYF. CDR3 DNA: TGTGCCAGCAGCCAAGATTACAGTAGCACAGATACGCAGTATTTT.

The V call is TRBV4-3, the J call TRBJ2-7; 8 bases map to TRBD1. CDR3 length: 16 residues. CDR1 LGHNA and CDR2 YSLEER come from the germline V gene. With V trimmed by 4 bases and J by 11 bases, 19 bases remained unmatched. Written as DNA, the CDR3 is TGCGCCAGCAGCCCGTCCCGACGGACAGGGCCTACTGGGGAGTACTTC. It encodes CASSPSRRTGPTGEYF.

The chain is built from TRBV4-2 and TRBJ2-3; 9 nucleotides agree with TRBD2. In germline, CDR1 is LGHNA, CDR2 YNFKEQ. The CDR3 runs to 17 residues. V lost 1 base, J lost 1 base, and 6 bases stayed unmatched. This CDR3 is CASSQVARTSGTDTQYF. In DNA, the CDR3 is TGTGCCAGCAGCCAAGTCGCCCGGACTAGCGGCACAGATACGCAGTATTTT.

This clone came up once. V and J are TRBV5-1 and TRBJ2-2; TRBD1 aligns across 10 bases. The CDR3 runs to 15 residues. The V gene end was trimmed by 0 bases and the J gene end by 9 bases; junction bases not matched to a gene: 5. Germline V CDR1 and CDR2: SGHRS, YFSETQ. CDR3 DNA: TGCGCCAGCAGCTTGGCCGGACAGGGGGGCCGGGAGCTGTTTTTT. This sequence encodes CASSLAGQGGRELFF. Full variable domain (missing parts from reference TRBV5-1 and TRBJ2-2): KAGVTQTPRYLIKTRGQQVTLSCSPISGHRSVSWYQQTPGQGLQFLFEYFSETQRNKGNFPGRFSGRQFSNSRSEMNVSTLELGDSALYLCASSLAGQGGRELFFGEGSRLTVL.

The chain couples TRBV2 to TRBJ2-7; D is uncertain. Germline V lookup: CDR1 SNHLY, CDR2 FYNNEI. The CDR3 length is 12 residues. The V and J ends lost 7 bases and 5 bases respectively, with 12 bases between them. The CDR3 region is CASTLWTDEQYF. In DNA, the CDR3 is TGTGCCAGCACTTTATGGACGGACGAGCAGTACTTC.

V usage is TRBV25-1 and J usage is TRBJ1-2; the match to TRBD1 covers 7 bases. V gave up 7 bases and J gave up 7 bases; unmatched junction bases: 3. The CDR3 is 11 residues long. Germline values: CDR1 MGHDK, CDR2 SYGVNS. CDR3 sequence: CASTTGAGYTF. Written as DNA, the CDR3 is TGTGCCAGCACCACAGGGGCTGGCTACACCTTC.